These 16 T cell receptor beta chains originate from one sample sequenced in a study of cytomegalovirus exposure and HLA in healthy donors (TCRdb year 2017). The library was generated by the immunoSEQ multiplex PCR assay. A mixture of 60 forward primers for TCR Vbeta segments and 13 reverse primers for TCR Jbeta segments was used in the multiplex PCR. TCRdb retrieved this table from immuneACCESS and kept in-frame rearrangements only. Not all clones are present; in checked studies, unresolved V genes account for under half, and no reason is known for the remainder. In all, the sample holds 57,000 or so clones, and around 72% of those were seen once. Roughly 51% of the sample is taken by the ten largest. Sequencing was done on a sample of PBMCs. These receptor sequences come from a man between 45 and 60 years old in good health and CMV-seropositive.

The rearrangement joins TRBV6-6 to TRBJ1-3; possible D gene TRBD1, 5 bases. Trimming left V 5 bases short and J 4 bases short, with 9 bases between. From germline, CDR1 is MNHNY and CDR2 SVGAGI (reference sequence). This CDR3 is built from 13 residues. The CDR3 region has the DNA TGTGCCAGCAGTAGGGACTTCGGAAACACCATATATTTT. Translating it yields CASSRDFGNTIYF.

CDR3 bases: TGTGCCAGCAGCTTGAGGGCGACAGGGGAACGACGTCAGTACTTC. Translated: CASSLRATGERRQYF. The V gene is TRBV5-6, the J gene TRBJ2-4; 8 nucleotides agree with TRBD1. CDR1 and CDR2 from the germline V gene are SGHDT and YYEEEE. The junction had 12 bases not matched to a gene; V was cut back by 1 base and J by 12 bases. The CDR3 totals 15 residues.

The chain joins TRBV27 to TRBJ2-3; 14 bases line up with TRBD2. Germline CDR1 and CDR2: MNHEY and SMNVEV (reference sequence). The CDR3 is 16 residues long. The V and J ends lost 5 bases and 5 bases, in that order; junction bases with no gene match: 6. The CDR3 region is CASSPGTSGRKDTQYF. CDR3 nucleotides: TGTGCCAGCAGTCCCGGGACTAGCGGGAGAAAAGATACGCAGTATTTT.

This clone appeared once. Germline is not matched at one junction end, which may reflect a read error. The chain has TRBV25-1 and TRBJ1-6; D not certain. The germline gives CDR1 MGHDK, CDR2 SYGVNS. The CDR3 runs 15 residues. CDR3 in DNA: TGTGCCAGCAGGGACCCTGAAGGGAGAGATTCCCCCCTCCACTTT. This codes for CASRDPEGRDSPLHF.

V and J are TRBV6-5 and TRBJ1-6, with D hard to call. Trimming shortened V by 0 bases and J by 0 bases, and 6 bases separated the two germline ends. Germline lookup yields CDR1 MNHEY and CDR2 SVGAGI. CDR3 length: 16 amino acids. The CDR3 reads CASSYSRSSYNSPLHF. The CDR3 DNA is TGTGCCAGCAGTTACTCAAGGAGCTCCTATAATTCACCCCTCCACTTT.

In its sample, this clone was seen once. CDR3 amino acids: CASTHPLRETQYF. The CDR3 DNA reads TGTGCCAGCACGCACCCCCTGCGGGAGACCCAGTACTTC. This chain links TRBV25-1 with TRBJ2-5; D unclear. Germline V gene sequence: CDR1 MGHDK, CDR2 SYGVNS. This CDR3 region has 13 residues. The V end was cut by 7 bases, the J end by 5 bases, with 14 bases between.

V is TRBV4-1 and J is TRBJ2-1; TRBD2 matches at 12 bases. The CDR3 is made up of 15 amino acids. V lost 3 bases to trimming and J lost 7 bases; unmatched junction nucleotides: 4. Germline V gene data show CDR1 as MGHRA and CDR2 as YSYEKL. For the CDR3, the DNA is TGCGCCAGCAGCCAGGGACTAGCGGGTGATAATGAGCAGTTCTTC. Protein sequence: CASSQGLAGDNEQFF.

The chain joins TRBV9 to TRBJ2-2; TRBD2 might be the D (6 bases). The CDR3 totals 15 residues. V was trimmed by 0 bases and J by 4 bases, leaving 10 bases between them. Germline V lookup: CDR1 SGDLS, CDR2 YYNGEE. The CDR3 sequence is CASSVAGSATGELFF. CDR3 DNA: TGTGCCAGCAGCGTAGCCGGGAGCGCCACCGGGGAGCTGTTTTTT.

This clone was seen a handful of times. The chain uses TRBV6-5 and TRBJ2-5; 8 nucleotides agree with TRBD2. Germline V gene sequence: CDR1 MNHEY, CDR2 SVGAGI. Trimming at V came to 5 bases and at J to 5 bases, leaving 7 bases not matched to a gene. This CDR3 spans 14 amino acids. The CDR3 is CASSPGGVRETQYF. The CDR3, as DNA: TGTGCCAGCAGTCCCGGGGGGGTTAGGGAGACCCAGTACTTC.

In its sample, this clone was seen a few times. This chain connects TRBV27 to TRBJ2-3; 7 nucleotides line up with TRBD1. In germline, CDR1 is MNHEY, CDR2 SMNVEV (reference sequence). The CDR3 runs 14 residues. The ends lost 6 bases at V and 0 bases at J; junction bases unmatched: 3. In DNA, the CDR3 is TGTGCCAGCAGAAAACAGGGGAGCACAGATACGCAGTATTTT. Translating it yields CASRKQGSTDTQYF.

This chain links TRBV11-2 with TRBJ1-5; D gene unclear. This CDR3 region has 13 residues. Per germline, CDR1 SGHAT and CDR2 FQNNGV. V was trimmed by 1 base and J by 6 bases, leaving 7 bases between them. DNA for the CDR3: TGTGCCAGCAGCTTAGGCTCAGGTCAGCCCCAGCATTTT. Translated, it gives CASSLGSGQPQHF.

The chain couples TRBV10-3 to TRBJ2-5; 7 bases fit TRBD1. The DNA end is a closer match to TRBJ2-7, so the J assignment may be wrong. The CDR3 extends over 14 amino acids. Germline V lookup: CDR1 ENHRY, CDR2 SYGVKD. The CDR3 DNA reads as TGTGCCATCAGGCGACAGGGCGCTGTGGACGAGCAGTACTTC. Encoded protein: CAIRRQGAVDEQYF.

J is TRBJ1-5 and V is TRBV6-5; D gene ambiguous. V was pared by 6 bases and J by 9 bases, with 15 bases between. The CDR3 length is 13 residues. Germline CDR1 reads MNHEY; CDR2 reads SVGAGI. This CDR3 reads CASSKTEGVPQHF. The DNA of the CDR3 is TGTGCCAGCAGCAAAACGGAGGGTGTGCCCCAGCATTTT.

This clone was seen only a few times. This sequence joins TRBV4-1 and TRBJ2-7, with 8 positions matching TRBD1. With 6 bases clipped from V and 6 bases from J, the junction kept 10 bases outside the gene matches. Germline CDR1 MGHRA, CDR2 YSYEKL. CDR3 length equals 14 residues. CDR3 protein: CASRQTGASGEQYF. The CDR3 nucleotides read TGCGCCAGCAGGCAGACAGGGGCCTCTGGCGAGCAGTACTTC.

V is TRBV5-1 and J is TRBJ1-6, with D possibly being TRBD1 (5 bases). This CDR3 is 14 amino acids long. V was clipped by 2 bases and J by 5 bases, with 8 bases between them. Germline V gene data show CDR1 as SGHRS and CDR2 as YFSETQ. For the CDR3, the DNA is TGCGCCAGCAGCTTCGACAGAAATAATTCACCCCTCCACTTT. It encodes CASSFDRNNSPLHF.

The genes are TRBV9 and TRBJ1-2; 8 bases map to TRBD1. CDR3 size: 14 residues. Trimming removed 2 bases from V and 7 bases from J; junction bases left unmatched: 7. Germline V CDR1 and CDR2: SGDLS, YYNGEE. The CDR3 DNA reads TGTGCCAGCAGCGTTCTAACAGGGGGATCTGGCTACACCTTC. Translation gives CASSVLTGGSGYTF.